The clone carrying this T cell receptor (beta chain) was recorded a few times. Its target is unknown. Original data processing: The study's classifier, a distant-metastasis tool for papillary thyroid cancer, was built using CDR3 differences across clinicopathological groups. With MiXCR, TCRdb called clones anew from the PCR reads. TCRdb assigned the V and J calls; the authors' analysis was not used. This sample has 35,000 to 50,000 clones; approximately 20% occur once, and the top ten carry 15% to 20%. The data derive from a study of metastatic and nonmetastatic thyroid tumors. For the study at large: Peripheral blood and tumor or nodule samples from malignant and benign thyroid patients were compared. Findings and caveats of the study: Relative to benign nodules, malignant thyroid tumors were reportedly characterized by significantly elevated TCR beta diversity in blood and tumor.

Patients had received no treatment of any kind before thyroid surgery. Sequenced: blood. The receptor comes from a female donor with papillary thyroid cancer or a benign thyroid nodule (not recorded which). Some clones in this sample may be carry-over from other donors' samples.

This CDR3 reads CASTDPRDNSYNEQFF. The CDR3 nucleotides read TGCGCCAGCACCGACCCTAGAGACAACTCCTACAATGAGCAGTTCTTC. The V and J genes are TRBV10-2 and TRBJ2-1; D is uncertain. The V end lost 7 bases, the J end lost 0 bases, and 16 bases lay between the germline ends. Per the germline V gene, CDR1 is WSHSY and CDR2 is SAAADI. CDR3 length equals 16 residues.